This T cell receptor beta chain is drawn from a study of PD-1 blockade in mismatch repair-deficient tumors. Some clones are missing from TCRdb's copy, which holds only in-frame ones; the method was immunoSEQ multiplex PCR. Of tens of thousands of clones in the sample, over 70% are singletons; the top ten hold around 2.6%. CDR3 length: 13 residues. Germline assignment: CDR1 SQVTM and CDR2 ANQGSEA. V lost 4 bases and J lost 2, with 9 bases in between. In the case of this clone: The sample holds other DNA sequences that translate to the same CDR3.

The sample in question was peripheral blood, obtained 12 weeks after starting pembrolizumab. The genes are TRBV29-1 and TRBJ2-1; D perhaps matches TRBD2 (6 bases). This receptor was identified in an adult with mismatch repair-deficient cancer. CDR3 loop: CSVGTGAYNEQFF. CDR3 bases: TGCAGCGTTGGGACGGGAGCCTACAATGAGCAGTTCTTC.